This T cell receptor (beta chain) stems from a study of CD8 T cells in ankylosing spondylitis. General observations from the study: Made up of roughly 8 highly homologous variants, a TCR beta motif appeared characteristic of ankylosing spondylitis blood.

The CDR3 is made up of 12 amino acids. Germline lookup yields CDR1 DFQATT and CDR2 SNEGSKA (reference sequence). With 8 bases removed from V and 0 bases from J, the gap between germline ends came to 9 bases. TCRdb reanalysed the 5' RACE reads using MiXCR and keeps one entry per CDR3 protein. Among around 490,000 distinct CDR3 sequences, approximately 5.3% were seen once, and the ten largest hold around 3.6%. The sample holds many counts of this clonotype. The antigen remains undetermined. Material for sequencing was blood, either unsorted or a sorted T cell fraction (not recorded which). The chain has TRBV20-1 and TRBJ2-3; no clear D gene. The TCR originated in a male donor with ankylosing spondylitis. The CDR3 region has the DNA TGCAGTCCCGTAGTTAGCACAGATACGCAGTATTTT. Translated, it gives CSPVVSTDTQYF.